Many counts were recorded for the clone carrying this TCR beta chain. Its antigen is undetermined. The authors defined stable hyperthyroidism as no ophthalmopathy within 18 months of follow-up. In this cohort, patients with other autoimmune diseases, uncontrolled infections, pregnancy or lactation were excluded. Fresh peripheral blood (approximately 10 ml) yielded the PBMCs. TCR beta CDR3 regions were amplified from RNA transcripts. HTBI-primed RT-PCR formed the first round, and a multiplex PCR formed the second. TCRdb reprocessed the multiplex PCR reads with MiXCR, giving one entry per CDR3 protein. The sample consists of about 620,000 distinct CDR3 sequences, roughly 20% of them appearing once. The CDR3 consists of 15 residues. Germline-derived CDR1 and CDR2 are MDHEN and SYDVKM. Trimming took 6 bases from V and 1 from J, leaving 13 bases between them. These data come from a study of Graves' ophthalmopathy and Graves' hyperthyroidism. General observations from the study: Blood shared most expanded thyroid clonotypes above 0.001 frequency.

Sequenced material: peripheral blood. This receptor was taken from a young woman with stable Graves' hyperthyroidism. Some clones in this sample may be carry-over from other donors' samples. V is TRBV28 and J is TRBJ2-4; tentatively, D is TRBD2 (6 bases). In nucleotides, the CDR3 is TGTGCCAGCAGCTCCCCGGCGGGGGCCAAAAACATTCAGTACTTC. Translation: CASSSPAGAKNIQYF. Using reference TRBV28 and TRBJ2-4 for the parts outside the CDR3, the full variable domain is DVKVTQSSRYLVKRTGEKVFLECVQDMDHENMFWYRQDPGLGLRLIYFSYDVKMKEKGDIPEGYSVSREKKERFSLILESASTNQTSMYLCASSSPAGAKNIQYFGAGTRLSVL.